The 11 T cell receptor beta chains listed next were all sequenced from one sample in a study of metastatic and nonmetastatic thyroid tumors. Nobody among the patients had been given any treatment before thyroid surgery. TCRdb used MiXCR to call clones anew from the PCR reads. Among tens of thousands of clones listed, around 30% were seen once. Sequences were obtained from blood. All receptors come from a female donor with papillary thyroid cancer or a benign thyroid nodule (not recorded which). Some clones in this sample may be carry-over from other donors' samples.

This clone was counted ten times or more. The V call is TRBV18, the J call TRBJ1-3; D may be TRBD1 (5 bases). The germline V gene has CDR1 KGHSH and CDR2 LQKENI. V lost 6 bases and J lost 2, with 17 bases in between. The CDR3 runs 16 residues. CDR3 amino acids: CASSPEQDSPGNTIYF. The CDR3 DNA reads TGTGCCAGCTCGCCCGAACAGGATTCCCCTGGAAACACCATATATTTT.

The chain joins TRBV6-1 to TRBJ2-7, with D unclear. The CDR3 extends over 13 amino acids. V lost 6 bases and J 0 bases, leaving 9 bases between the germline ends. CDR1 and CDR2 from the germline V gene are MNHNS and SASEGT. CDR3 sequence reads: CASSNAYSYEQYF. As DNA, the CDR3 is TGTGCCAGCAGCAACGCTTACTCCTACGAGCAGTACTTC.

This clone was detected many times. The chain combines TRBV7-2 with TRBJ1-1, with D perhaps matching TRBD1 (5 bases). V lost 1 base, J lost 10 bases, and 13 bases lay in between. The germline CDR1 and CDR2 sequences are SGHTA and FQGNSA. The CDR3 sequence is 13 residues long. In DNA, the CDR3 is TGTGCCAGCAGCTTAGGGGGGGATTTAGTAGCTTTCTTT. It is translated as CASSLGGDLVAFF.

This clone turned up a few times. CDR3 region: CASIPAGRGYEQYF. The CDR3 nucleotides read TGTGCCAGCATCCCAGCGGGTCGGGGTTACGAGCAGTACTTC. The chain employs TRBV6-1 and TRBJ2-7; perhaps TRBD2 as D (6 bases). CDR3 size: 14 residues. Germline V CDR1 and CDR2: MNHNS, SASEGT. With 7 bases removed from V and 4 bases from J, the gap between germline ends came to 17 bases.

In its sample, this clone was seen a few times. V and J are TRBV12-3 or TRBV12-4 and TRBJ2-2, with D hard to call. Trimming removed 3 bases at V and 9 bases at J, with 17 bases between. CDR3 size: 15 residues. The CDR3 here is CASSFSRRQDRELFF. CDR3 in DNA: TGTGCCAGCAGTTTTAGTAGGAGACAAGACCGGGAGCTGTTTTTT.

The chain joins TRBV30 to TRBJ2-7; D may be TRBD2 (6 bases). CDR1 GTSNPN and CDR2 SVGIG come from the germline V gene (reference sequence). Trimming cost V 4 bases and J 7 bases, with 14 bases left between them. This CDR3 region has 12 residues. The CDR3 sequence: CAWTLWGGEQYF. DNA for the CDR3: TGTGCCTGGACCCTATGGGGAGGAGAGCAGTACTTC.

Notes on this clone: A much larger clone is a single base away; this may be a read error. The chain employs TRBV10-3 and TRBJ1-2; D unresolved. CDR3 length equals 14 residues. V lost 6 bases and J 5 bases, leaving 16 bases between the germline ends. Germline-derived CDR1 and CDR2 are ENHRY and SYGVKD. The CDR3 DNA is TGTGCCATCAGATACGGTTACGTTCTGTATGGCTACACCTTC. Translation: CAIRYGYVLYGYTF.

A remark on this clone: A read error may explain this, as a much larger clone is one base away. CDR3 nucleotides: TGCGCCAGCAGTCGAGCGGGAGTGGAAGATACCCAGTACTTC. It specifies CASSRAGVEDTQYF. This rearrangement joins TRBV5-1 to TRBJ2-5, with 8 positions matching TRBD2. The CDR3 is 14 residues long. Germline V gene data show CDR1 as SGHRS and CDR2 as YFSETQ.

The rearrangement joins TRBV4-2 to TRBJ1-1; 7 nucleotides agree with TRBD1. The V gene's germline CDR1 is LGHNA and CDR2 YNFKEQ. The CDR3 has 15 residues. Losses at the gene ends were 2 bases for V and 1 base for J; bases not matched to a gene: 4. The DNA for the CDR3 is TGTGCCAGCAGCCAATCTGACAGGGAGAACACTGAAGCTTTCTTT. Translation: CASSQSDRENTEAFF.

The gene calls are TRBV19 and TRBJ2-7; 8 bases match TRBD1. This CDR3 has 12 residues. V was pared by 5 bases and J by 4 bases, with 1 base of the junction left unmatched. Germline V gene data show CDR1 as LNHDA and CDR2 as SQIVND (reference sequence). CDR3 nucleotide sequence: TGTGCCAGTAGTTGGGACAGGTACGAGCAGTACTTC. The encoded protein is CASSWDRYEQYF.

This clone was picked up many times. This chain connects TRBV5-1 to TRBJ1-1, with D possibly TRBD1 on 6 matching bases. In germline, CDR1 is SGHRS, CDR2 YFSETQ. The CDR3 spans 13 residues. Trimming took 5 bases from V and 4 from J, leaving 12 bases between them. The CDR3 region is CASRYGGSTEAFF. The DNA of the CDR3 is TGCGCCAGCAGATATGGGGGCAGCACTGAAGCTTTCTTT.